The subject of this entry is one T cell receptor beta chain. This sample is drawn from a study of Ad26.COV2.S vaccination and SARS-CoV-2 variants. Across the study: In the COV1001 trial, the donor was in the Ad26.COV2.S arm.

This CDR3 region has 15 residues. V lost 1 base and J lost 3, with 12 bases in between. Germline V gives CDR1 SGHTA, CDR2 FQGNSA. Produced via immunoSEQ multiplex PCR; TCRdb's table is partial and in-frame only. The table includes under 600,000 clones, 80% to 90% detected once. As for treatment: 15 to 20 received Ad26.COV2.S at low or high dose, single or two shots; 5 received placebo; per-sample allocation not given. Sample collection was performed on day 63 after the first vaccine or placebo injection. The material was peripheral blood, obtained in a trial of Ad26.COV2.S vaccine versus placebo. The sequence derives from a person between 18 and 65 years old who received the Ad26.COV2.S COVID-19 vaccine or a placebo. The V call is TRBV7-2, the J call TRBJ1-2; D gene uncertain. CDR3 residues: CASSLGRVTDYGYTF. For the CDR3, the DNA is TGTGCCAGCAGCTTAGGACGAGTTACCGACTATGGCTACACCTTC. The full variable domain, its missing parts supplied by reference TRBV7-2 and TRBJ1-2, is GAGVSQSPSNKVTEKGKDVELRCDPISGHTALYWYRQSLGQGLEFLIYFQGNSAPDKSGLPSDRFSAERTGGSVSTLTIQRTQQEDSAVYLCASSLGRVTDYGYTFGSGTRLTVV.